In this sample, the clone carrying this T cell receptor (beta chain) turned up a few times. The record originates from a study of CD8 T cells in ankylosing spondylitis. TCRdb ran MiXCR on the 5' RACE reads and lists one entry per CDR3 protein. The repertoire holds some 30,000 distinct CDR3 sequences, with approximately 15% as singletons. The V end lost 4 bases, the J end lost 0 bases, and 7 bases lay between the germline ends. From germline, CDR1 is SGHRS and CDR2 YFSETQ. The CDR3 spans 14 residues. Sequencing was performed on blood. V is TRBV5-1 and J is TRBJ1-4; D gene unclear. This receptor was identified in a male donor with ankylosing spondylitis or in good health (not recorded which). The DNA of the CDR3 is TGCGCCAGCAGCGTCCGCCCAACTAATGAAAAACTGTTTTTT. Amino acids: CASSVRPTNEKLFF.